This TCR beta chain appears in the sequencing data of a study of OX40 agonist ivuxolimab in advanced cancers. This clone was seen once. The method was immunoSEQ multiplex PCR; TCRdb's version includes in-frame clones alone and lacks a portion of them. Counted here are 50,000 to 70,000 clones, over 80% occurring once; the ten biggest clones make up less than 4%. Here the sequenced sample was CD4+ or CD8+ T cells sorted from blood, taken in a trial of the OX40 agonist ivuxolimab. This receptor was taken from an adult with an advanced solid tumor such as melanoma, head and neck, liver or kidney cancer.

CDR3 in DNA: TGTGCCAGCAGCCTGGGATCGGGCGGCAATCAGCCCCAGCATTTT. Translation gives CASSLGSGGNQPQHF. The chain links TRBV28 to TRBJ1-5, with unresolved D. The CDR3 is 15 residues long. Trimming took 6 bases from V and 2 from J, leaving 14 bases between them. Germline V lookup: CDR1 MDHEN, CDR2 SYDVKM.